The 9 T cell receptor beta chains below were found in one sample sequenced in a study of blood T cell repertoires in COVID-19. Assay: immunoSEQ multiplex PCR; the TCRdb copy retains only in-frame clones and omits some. Among about 120,000 clones listed, roughly nine tenths were seen once. The sequencing sample was made of peripheral blood. The receptors shown here come from a human donor with active COVID-19. The donor label of this sample is uncertain.

This chain connects TRBV7-9 to TRBJ1-6; 8 positions agree with TRBD1. Germline values: CDR1 SEHNR, CDR2 FQNEAQ (reference sequence). The CDR3 covers 14 residues. The ends lost 1 base at V and 9 bases at J; junction bases unmatched: 2. CDR3 sequence: CASSLGGTGSPLHF. In DNA form, the CDR3 reads TGTGCCAGCAGCTTAGGCGGGACAGGTTCACCCCTCCACTTT.

This clone was found a few times. V is TRBV19 and J is TRBJ1-6, with D tentatively TRBD1 (6 bases). CDR3 size: 16 residues. Germline CDR1 reads LNHDA; CDR2 reads SQIVND (reference sequence). Between the trimmed V and J ends, which lost 0 bases and 10 bases, there was a span of 16 bases. CDR3 in amino acids: CASSIDFGQNVSPLHF. CDR3 nucleotides: TGTGCCAGTAGTATAGACTTTGGACAGAACGTCTCACCCCTCCACTTT.

J is TRBJ2-2 and V is TRBV24-1, with TRBD1 matching 8 bases. CDR3 length: 21 residues. Per the germline V gene, CDR1 is KGHDR and CDR2 is SFDVKD. V trimming: 0 bases; J trimming: 2 bases; junction bases outside the gene matches: 16. The CDR3 bases are TGTGCCACCAGTGATTTGCATCACCCCGTGTCAGGGGGCCGCAACACCGGGGAGCTGTTTTTT. It encodes CATSDLHHPVSGGRNTGELFF.

The gene calls are TRBV18 and TRBJ2-1; tentatively, D is TRBD2 (5 bases). V lost 3 bases and J lost 10, with 13 bases in between. From germline, CDR1 is KGHSH and CDR2 LQKENI. The CDR3 has 13 residues. The CDR3: CASSPTRTREQFF. The CDR3 nucleotides read TGTGCCAGCTCACCCACTAGGACCCGAGAGCAGTTCTTC.

The chain couples TRBV5-8 to TRBJ1-5; 10 positions agree with TRBD1. CDR1 SGHTS and CDR2 YDEGEE come from the germline V gene. The junction had 8 bases not matched to a gene; V was cut back by 1 base and J by 1 base. This CDR3 comprises 18 residues. The chain's CDR3 is CASSLHRGGQGSNQPQHF. CDR3 in DNA: TGTGCCAGCAGCTTGCATCGGGGGGGACAGGGGAGCAATCAGCCCCAGCATTTT.

The chain combines TRBV9 with TRBJ2-5, with TRBD1 as a possible D gene (5 bases). Trimming shortened V by 1 base and J by 5 bases, and 15 bases separated the two germline ends. The CDR3 has 15 amino acids. Germline lookup yields CDR1 SGDLS and CDR2 YYNGEE. The CDR3 region is CASSVWEGASETQYF. CDR3 nucleotides: TGTGCCAGCAGCGTATGGGAAGGGGCTAGTGAGACCCAGTACTTC.

V is TRBV12-3 or TRBV12-4 and J is TRBJ1-2; a possible D gene is TRBD1 (5 bases). Trimming pared 4 bases from V and 7 bases from J, leaving 10 bases between. CDR3 size: 12 residues. The CDR3 protein is CASSSGSRGYTF. The CDR3 DNA sequence: TGTGCCAGCAGTTCAGGGTCCCGTGGCTACACCTTC.

The gene calls are TRBV10-2 and TRBJ2-7, with D possibly matching TRBD1 (6 bases). This CDR3 has 16 residues. CDR1 is WSHSY and CDR2 is SAAADI in the germline V gene. Trimming removed 2 bases at V and 3 bases at J, with 17 bases between. DNA of the CDR3: TGCGCCAGCAGTGAGCCTTACTGGGGGCTTAACTACGAGCAGTACTTC. The encoded protein is CASSEPYWGLNYEQYF.

This sequence joins TRBV5-1 and TRBJ1-4; TRBD1 agrees at 7 bases. The CDR3 has 14 residues. J was trimmed by 4 bases and V by 2 bases; bases with no gene match: 2. Germline V gene lookup returns CDR1 SGHRS and CDR2 YFSETQ. The CDR3 DNA reads TGCGCCAGCAGCTTCCGGGACAGTAATGAAAAACTGTTTTTT. It specifies CASSFRDSNEKLFF.